Each of the 7 T cell receptor beta chains below was sequenced from the same sample in a study of cytomegalovirus exposure and HLA in healthy donors. With 60 Vbeta and 13 Jbeta primers, the PCR was carried out. Only in-frame clones appear in the TCRdb table, and some are missing; sequencing was by immunoSEQ multiplex PCR. The table records roughly 240,000 clones, roughly 84% of them present only once. The specimen sequenced was PBMCs. All receptors come from a girl between 2 and 10 years old in good health and CMV-seronegative.

The V gene is TRBV19, the J gene TRBJ1-1, with D perhaps matching TRBD1 (5 bases). The V end was cut by 0 bases, the J end by 3 bases, with 8 bases between. Germline CDR1 LNHDA, CDR2 SQIVND (reference sequence). The CDR3 runs to 14 residues. CDR3 DNA sequence: TGTGCCAGTAGTATAGACAGGGTCGACACTGAAGCTTTCTTT. It yields the protein CASSIDRVDTEAFF.

This clone was recorded once. At one end the junction does not follow the germline gene, possibly because of a read error. The J gene is TRBJ2-1, the V gene TRBV7-9; 8 nucleotides line up with TRBD2. From germline, CDR1 is SEHNR and CDR2 FQNEAQ (reference sequence). The length of the CDR3 is 19 residues. CDR3 protein: CASSLAGTRLSPSHNEQFF. Written as DNA, the CDR3 is TGTGCCAGCAGCTTAGCCGGGACTAGACTTTCTCCCTCCCACAATGAGCAGTTCTTC.

The chain has TRBV5-1 and TRBJ2-2, with 13 positions matching TRBD2. CDR3 length equals 17 residues. Germline trimming cut 3 bases from V and 2 bases from J; bases unmatched to any gene: 4. Germline V gene data show CDR1 as SGHRS and CDR2 as YFSETQ. CDR3 DNA: TGCGCCAGCAGCTCTACTAGCGGGAGGGCCAACACCGGGGAGCTGTTTTTT. Amino acid sequence: CASSSTSGRANTGELFF.

The rearrangement uses TRBV6-5 and TRBJ2-6, with D possibly being TRBD1 (6 bases). Deletions cut 2 bases from V and 0 bases from J, with 8 bases between. Germline CDR1 MNHEY, CDR2 SVGAGI. The CDR3 length is 16 residues. For the CDR3, the DNA is TGTGCCAGCAGTTACAGGGGGAGCTCTGGGGCCAACGTCCTGACTTTC. Its translation is CASSYRGSSGANVLTF.

The V and J genes are TRBV7-6 and TRBJ2-2; TRBD2 aligns across 13 bases. CDR1 and CDR2 (germline): SGHVS, FNYEAQ. Trimming at V came to 4 bases and at J to 0 bases, leaving 8 bases not matched to a gene. The CDR3 covers 19 residues. CDR3 protein: CASSSRGLAGATNTGELFF. The CDR3 DNA reads as TGTGCCAGCAGCTCACGCGGACTAGCGGGAGCTACGAACACCGGGGAGCTGTTTTTT. Combining the CDR3 with reference TRBV7-6 and TRBJ2-2 gives the whole variable domain GAGVSQSPRYKVTKRGQDVALRCDPISGHVSLYWYRQALGQGPEFLTYFNYEAQQDKSGLPNDRFSAERPEGSISTLTIQRTEQRDSAMYRCASSSRGLAGATNTGELFFGEGSRLTVL.

The chain is built from TRBV2 and TRBJ2-3; D uncertain. The V end was cut by 0 bases, the J end by 4 bases, with 5 bases between. The CDR3 extends over 13 amino acids. Per germline, CDR1 SNHLY and CDR2 FYNNEI. The CDR3 nucleotides read TGTGCCAGCAGTGAAGCCGGAGCAGATACGCAGTATTTT. This encodes CASSEAGADTQYF.

V and J are TRBV2 and TRBJ1-2; D is perhaps TRBD1 (5 bases). Trimming took 9 bases from V and 4 from J, leaving 6 bases between them. Per the germline V gene, CDR1 is SNHLY and CDR2 is FYNNEI. The CDR3 covers 10 residues. The CDR3 DNA sequence: TGTGCCAGGGACACCTATGGCTACACCTTC. It yields the protein CARDTYGYTF.